A selection of T cell receptor beta chains follows, all from one sample in a study of technical replicates of blood from a few donors. TCRdb keeps only in-frame clones here, not all; method: immunoSEQ multiplex PCR. This repertoire shows 55,000 to 80,000 clones, 95% to 97% found once; its top ten account for 0.2% to 0.25%. Sequenced: T cells isolated from PBMCs. These receptors were taken from a human donor in good health. The CDR3 runs from the conserved cysteine through the conserved F or W. D genes are given only for firm matches. Expanded clones get a size class; other rows say once, few or many, or leave the size out.

j_gene	abundance	v_gene	d_gene	CDR3aa	CDR3nt
TRBJ2-5	once	TRBV5-1	-	CASSLRGTETQYF	TGCGCCAGCAGCTTAAGGGGAACGGAGACCCAGTACTTC
TRBJ2-2	-	TRBV7-9	TRBD1	CASSTDRLTGELFF	TGTGCCAGCAGCACGGACAGGCTCACCGGGGAGCTGTTTTTT
TRBJ2-3	-	TRBV9	TRBD2	CASSASGSHTDTQYF	TGTGCCAGCAGCGCTAGCGGGAGCCACACAGATACGCAGTATTTT
TRBJ1-1	-	TRBV5-1	-	CASSLGRQLNTEAFF	TGCGCCAGCAGCTTGGGGAGGCAACTGAACACTGAAGCTTTCTTT
TRBJ2-3	-	TRBV7-3	TRBD2	CASSPPGLAGTDTQYF	TGTGCCAGCAGCCCACCGGGACTAGCGGGGACAGATACGCAGTATTTT
TRBJ1-1	few	TRBV19	-	CASRSDLRTVTFF	TGTGCCAGTAGATCGGACCTCAGGACAGTGACTTTCTTT
TRBJ2-3	-	TRBV10-3	-	CAISDSMGVLGSDTQYF	TGTGCCATCAGTGACAGCATGGGAGTGCTGGGTTCAGATACGCAGTATTTT
TRBJ2-7	-	TRBV2	-	CASRGETYEQYF	TGTGCCAGCAGAGGAGAGACCTACGAGCAGTACTTC
TRBJ2-7	-	TRBV7-9	TRBD2	CASRRSGMTRYEQYF	TGTGCCAGCAGAAGAAGCGGGATGACTCGCTACGAGCAGTACTTC
TRBJ1-4	-	TRBV27	TRBD1	CASRTGLTNEKLFF	TGTGCCAGCAGGACAGGGTTAACTAATGAAAAACTGTTTTTT
TRBJ2-6	-	TRBV30	TRBD1	CAWGGQGPTGANVLTF	TGTGCCTGGGGAGGACAGGGACCCACTGGGGCCAACGTCCTGACTTTC
TRBJ2-2	-	TRBV18	-	CASSPTGLVAGELFF	TGTGCCAGCTCACCCACAGGTCTGGTCGCCGGGGAGCTGTTTTTT
TRBJ2-2	-	TRBV18	-	CASSPQGNTGELFF	TGTGCCAGCTCACCGCAGGGGAACACCGGGGAGCTGTTTTTT
TRBJ2-3	-	TRBV6-1	-	CASSVQGVGRTDTQYF	TGTGCCAGCAGTGTCCAAGGGGTCGGTAGGACAGATACGCAGTATTTT
TRBJ2-5	-	TRBV13	TRBD2	CASSSLAGGRETQYF	TGTGCCAGCAGCTCCCTAGCGGGGGGGCGAGAGACCCAGTACTTC
TRBJ2-1	-	TRBV30	-	CAWSVWEAEQFF	TGTGCCTGGAGTGTATGGGAGGCTGAGCAGTTCTTC
TRBJ2-7	-	TRBV7-8	TRBD1	CASSPWTGGKGEQYF	TGTGCCAGCAGCCCGTGGACAGGGGGTAAAGGCGAGCAGTACTTC
TRBJ2-1	-	TRBV11-1	-	CASSSRGNEQFF	TGTGCCAGCAGCTCCCGGGGGAATGAGCAGTTCTTC
TRBJ2-3	once	TRBV2	TRBD2	CASSEAVSSGANTDTQYF	TGTGCCAGCAGTGAAGCGGTATCGAGCGGGGCGAACACAGATACGCAGTATTTT
TRBJ2-2	-	TRBV2	-	CASSEDRWELFF	TGTGCCAGCAGTGAAGATCGGTGGGAGCTGTTTTTT
TRBJ2-2	-	TRBV4-1	-	CASSDDYTGELFF	TGCGCCAGCAGCGACGACTACACCGGGGAGCTGTTTTTT
TRBJ2-7	-	TRBV5-4	-	CASSLDLGHEQYF	TGTGCCAGCAGCTTGGATTTGGGGCACGAGCAGTACTTC
TRBJ2-5	-	TRBV7-3	TRBD1	CASSLGTAGETQYF	TGTGCCAGCAGCTTAGGGACAGCTGGCGAGACCCAGTACTTC
TRBJ2-3	-	TRBV14	TRBD2	CASSPLRTGSTGTSGSPPQDTQYF	TGTGCCAGCAGCCCGCTCAGGACAGGGAGCACCGGGACTAGCGGGAGCCCCCCACAAGATACGCAGTATTTT